This entry is about one TCR beta chain. Clones were read by immunoSEQ multiplex PCR, and TCRdb kept only the in-frame ones, dropping some. The sample consists of some 64,000 clones, 90% of them appearing once. The sample belongs to a study of T cell changes during pregnancy in multiple sclerosis. The CDR3 is made up of 14 amino acids. CDR1 is SGHRS and CDR2 is YFSETQ in the germline V gene. The V end was cut by 2 bases, the J end by 8 bases, with 13 bases between. The sequenced sample was peripheral blood, obtained in the second trimester of pregnancy. The receptor was isolated from a female donor in good health, enrolled as a control in a pregnancy study. V gene TRBV5-1 combines with J gene TRBJ1-4, with D perhaps matching TRBD1 (5 bases). The CDR3 nucleotides read TGCGCCAGCAGCTTCGTCGGCCGGGGGGAAAAACTGTTTTTT. Protein: CASSFVGRGEKLFF.